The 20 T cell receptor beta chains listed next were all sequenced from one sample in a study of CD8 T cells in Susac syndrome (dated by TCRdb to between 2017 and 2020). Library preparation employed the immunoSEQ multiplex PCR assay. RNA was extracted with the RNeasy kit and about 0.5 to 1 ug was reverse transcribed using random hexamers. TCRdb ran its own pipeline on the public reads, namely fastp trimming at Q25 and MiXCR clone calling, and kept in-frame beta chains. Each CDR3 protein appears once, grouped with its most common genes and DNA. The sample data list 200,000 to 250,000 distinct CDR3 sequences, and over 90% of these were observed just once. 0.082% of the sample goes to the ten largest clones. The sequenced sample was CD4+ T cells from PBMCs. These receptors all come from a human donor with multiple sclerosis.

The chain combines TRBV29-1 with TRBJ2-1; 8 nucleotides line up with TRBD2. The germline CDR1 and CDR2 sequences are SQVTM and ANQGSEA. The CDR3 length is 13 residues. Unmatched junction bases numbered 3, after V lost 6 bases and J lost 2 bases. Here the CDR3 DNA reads TGCAGCGTCGGACTAGCTCCCTACAATGAGCAGTTCTTC. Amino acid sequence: CSVGLAPYNEQFF.

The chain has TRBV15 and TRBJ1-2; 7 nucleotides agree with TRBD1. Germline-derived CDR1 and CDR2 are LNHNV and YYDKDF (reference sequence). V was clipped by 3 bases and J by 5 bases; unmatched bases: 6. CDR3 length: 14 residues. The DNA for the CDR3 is TGTGCCACCAGCAGTACCCAGGGGGGGTATGGCTACACCTTC. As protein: CATSSTQGGYGYTF.

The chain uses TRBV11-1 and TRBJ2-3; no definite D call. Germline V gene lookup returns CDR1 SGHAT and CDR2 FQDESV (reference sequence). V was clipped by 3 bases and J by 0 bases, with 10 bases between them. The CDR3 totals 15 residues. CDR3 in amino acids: CASSFDGRSTDTQYF. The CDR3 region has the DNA TGTGCCAGCAGCTTCGACGGCCGTAGCACAGATACGCAGTATTTT.

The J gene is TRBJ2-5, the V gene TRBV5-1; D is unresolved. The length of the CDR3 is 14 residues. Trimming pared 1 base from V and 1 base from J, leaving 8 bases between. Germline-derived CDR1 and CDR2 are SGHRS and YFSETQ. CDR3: CASSLYPAQETQYF. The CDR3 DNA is TGCGCCAGCAGCTTGTACCCAGCCCAAGAGACCCAGTACTTC.

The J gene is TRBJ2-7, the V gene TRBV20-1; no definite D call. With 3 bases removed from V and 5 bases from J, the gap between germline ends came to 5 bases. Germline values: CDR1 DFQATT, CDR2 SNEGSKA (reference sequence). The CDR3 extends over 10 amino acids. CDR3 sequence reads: CSARGDEQYF. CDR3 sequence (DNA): TGCAGTGCTAGGGGTGACGAGCAGTACTTC.

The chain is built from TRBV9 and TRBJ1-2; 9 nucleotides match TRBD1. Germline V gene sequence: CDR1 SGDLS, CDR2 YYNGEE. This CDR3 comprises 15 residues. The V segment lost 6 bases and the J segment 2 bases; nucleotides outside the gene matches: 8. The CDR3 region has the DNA TGTGCCAGCACCCTCGACGGGACAGGGAACTATGGCTACACCTTC. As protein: CASTLDGTGNYGYTF. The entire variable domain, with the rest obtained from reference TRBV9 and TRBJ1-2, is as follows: DSGVTQTPKHLITATGQRVTLRCSPRSGDLSVYWYQQSLDQGLQFLIQYYNGEERAKGNILERFSAQQFPDLHSELNLSSLELGDSALYFCASTLDGTGNYGYTFGSGTRLTVV.

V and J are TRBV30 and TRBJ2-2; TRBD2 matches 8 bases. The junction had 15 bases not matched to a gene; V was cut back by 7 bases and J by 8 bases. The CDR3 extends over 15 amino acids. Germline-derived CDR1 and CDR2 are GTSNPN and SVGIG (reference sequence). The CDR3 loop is CASQRGSGATGELFF. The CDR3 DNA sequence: TGTGCCTCCCAGAGGGGTAGCGGGGCCACGGGGGAGCTGTTTTTT. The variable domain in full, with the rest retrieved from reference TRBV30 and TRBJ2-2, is SQTIHQWPATLVQPVGSPLSLECTVEGTSNPNLYWYRQAAGRGLQLLFYSVGIGQISSEVPQNLSASRPQDRQFILSSKKLLLSDSGFYLCASQRGSGATGELFFGEGSRLTVL.

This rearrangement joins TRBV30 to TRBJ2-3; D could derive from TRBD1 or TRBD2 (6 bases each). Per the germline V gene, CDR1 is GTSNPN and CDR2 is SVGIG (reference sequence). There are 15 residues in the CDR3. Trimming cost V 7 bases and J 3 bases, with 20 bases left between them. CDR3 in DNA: TGTGCCTCCCGGGAGAAGGGGGTAGCGACAGATACGCAGTATTTT. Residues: CASREKGVATDTQYF.

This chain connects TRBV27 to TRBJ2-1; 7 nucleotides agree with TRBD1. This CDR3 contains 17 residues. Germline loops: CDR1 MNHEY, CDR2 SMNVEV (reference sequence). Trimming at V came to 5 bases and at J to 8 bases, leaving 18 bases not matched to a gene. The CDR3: CASSPTPAGTVRDEQFF. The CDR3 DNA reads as TGTGCCAGCAGTCCAACCCCCGCCGGGACAGTCCGGGATGAGCAGTTCTTC.

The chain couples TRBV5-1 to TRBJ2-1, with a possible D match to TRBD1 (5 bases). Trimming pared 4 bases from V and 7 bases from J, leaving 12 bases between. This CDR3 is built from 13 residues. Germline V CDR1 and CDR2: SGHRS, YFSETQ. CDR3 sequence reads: CASSEGQPNEQFF. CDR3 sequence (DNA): TGCGCCAGCAGCGAAGGACAACCAAATGAGCAGTTCTTC. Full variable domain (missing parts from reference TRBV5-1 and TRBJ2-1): KAGVTQTPRYLIKTRGQQVTLSCSPISGHRSVSWYQQTPGQGLQFLFEYFSETQRNKGNFPGRFSGRQFSNSRSEMNVSTLELGDSALYLCASSEGQPNEQFFGPGTRLTVL.

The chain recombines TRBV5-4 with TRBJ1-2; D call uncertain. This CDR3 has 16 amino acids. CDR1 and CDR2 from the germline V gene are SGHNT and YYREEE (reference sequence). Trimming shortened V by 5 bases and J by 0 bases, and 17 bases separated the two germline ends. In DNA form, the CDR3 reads TGTGCCAGCAGTATCGAGGTTGGGAGAACTAACTATGGCTACACCTTC. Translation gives CASSIEVGRTNYGYTF.

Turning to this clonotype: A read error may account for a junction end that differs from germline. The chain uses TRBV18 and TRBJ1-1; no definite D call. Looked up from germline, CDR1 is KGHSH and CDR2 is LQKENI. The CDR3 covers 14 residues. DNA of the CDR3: TGTGCCAGCTCAGACCAAGGCCAAAACACTGAAGTTTTCTTT. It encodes CASSDQGQNTEVFF.

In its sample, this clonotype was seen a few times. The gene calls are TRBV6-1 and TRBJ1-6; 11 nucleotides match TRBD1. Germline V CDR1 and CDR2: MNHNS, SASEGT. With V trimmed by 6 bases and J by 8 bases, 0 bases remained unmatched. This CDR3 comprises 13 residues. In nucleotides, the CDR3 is TGTGCCAGCAGGGGACAGGGGGATTCACCCCTCCACTTT. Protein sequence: CASRGQGDSPLHF.

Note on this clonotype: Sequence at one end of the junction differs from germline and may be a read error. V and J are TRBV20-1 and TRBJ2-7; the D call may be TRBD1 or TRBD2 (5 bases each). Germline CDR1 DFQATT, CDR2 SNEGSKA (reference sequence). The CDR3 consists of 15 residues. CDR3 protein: CSVRITGTDSYEQYF. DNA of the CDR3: TGCAGTGTTAGAATCACCGGGACGGATAGTTACGAGCAGTACTTC.

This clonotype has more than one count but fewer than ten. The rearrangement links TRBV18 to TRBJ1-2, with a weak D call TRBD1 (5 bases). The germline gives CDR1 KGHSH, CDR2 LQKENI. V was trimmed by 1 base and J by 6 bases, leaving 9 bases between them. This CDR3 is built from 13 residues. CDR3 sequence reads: CASSPRGGDGYTF. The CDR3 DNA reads TGTGCCAGCTCACCACGTGGAGGGGATGGCTACACCTTC.

CDR3 protein: CASNHLSIHF. The CDR3 bases are TGTGCCAGCAACCATCTATCCATCCACTTT. The V gene is TRBV7-9, the J gene TRBJ1-6; D is unresolved. This CDR3 comprises 10 residues. Germline CDR1 reads SEHNR; CDR2 reads FQNEAQ (reference sequence). V lost 7 bases and J lost 17, with 12 bases in between.

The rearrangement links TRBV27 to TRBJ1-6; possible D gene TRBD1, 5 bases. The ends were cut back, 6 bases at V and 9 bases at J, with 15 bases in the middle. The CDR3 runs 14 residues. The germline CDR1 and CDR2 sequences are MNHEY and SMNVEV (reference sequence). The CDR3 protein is CASSRDGGPSPLHF. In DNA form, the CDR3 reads TGTGCCAGCAGCCGTGACGGGGGACCTTCACCCCTCCACTTT.

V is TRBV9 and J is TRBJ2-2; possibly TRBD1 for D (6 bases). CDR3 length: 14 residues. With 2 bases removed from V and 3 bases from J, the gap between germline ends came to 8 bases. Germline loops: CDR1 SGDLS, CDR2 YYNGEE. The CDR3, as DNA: TGTGCCAGCAGCGTCCGACAGGACACCGGGGAGCTGTTTTTT. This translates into CASSVRQDTGELFF.

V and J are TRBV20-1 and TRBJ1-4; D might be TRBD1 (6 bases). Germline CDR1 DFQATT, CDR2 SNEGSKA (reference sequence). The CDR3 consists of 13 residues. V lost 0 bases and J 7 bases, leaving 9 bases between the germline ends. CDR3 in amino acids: CSARDGTSEKLFF. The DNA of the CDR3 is TGCAGTGCTAGAGATGGGACAAGTGAAAAACTGTTTTTT.

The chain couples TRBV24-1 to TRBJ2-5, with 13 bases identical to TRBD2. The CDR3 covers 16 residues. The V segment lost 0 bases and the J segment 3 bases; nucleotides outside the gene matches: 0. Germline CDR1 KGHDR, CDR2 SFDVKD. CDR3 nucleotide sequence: TGTGCCACCAGTGATTTGACTAGCGGGGGGGAAGAGACCCAGTACTTC. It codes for CATSDLTSGGEETQYF.